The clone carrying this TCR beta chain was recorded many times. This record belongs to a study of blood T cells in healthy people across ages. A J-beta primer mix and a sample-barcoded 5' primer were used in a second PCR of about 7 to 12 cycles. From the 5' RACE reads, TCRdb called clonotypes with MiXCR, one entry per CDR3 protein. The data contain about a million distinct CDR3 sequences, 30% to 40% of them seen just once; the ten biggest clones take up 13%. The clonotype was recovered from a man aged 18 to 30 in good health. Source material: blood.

DNA of the CDR3: TGTGCCAGCAGATCTGGACAGACCGAAGAGACCCAGTACTTC. Protein sequence: CASRSGQTEETQYF. V gene TRBV12-3 or TRBV12-4 combines with J gene TRBJ2-5, with D perhaps matching TRBD1 (6 bases). This CDR3 is built from 14 residues. Trimming took off 6 bases at V and 3 bases at J, with 14 bases between the two ends.